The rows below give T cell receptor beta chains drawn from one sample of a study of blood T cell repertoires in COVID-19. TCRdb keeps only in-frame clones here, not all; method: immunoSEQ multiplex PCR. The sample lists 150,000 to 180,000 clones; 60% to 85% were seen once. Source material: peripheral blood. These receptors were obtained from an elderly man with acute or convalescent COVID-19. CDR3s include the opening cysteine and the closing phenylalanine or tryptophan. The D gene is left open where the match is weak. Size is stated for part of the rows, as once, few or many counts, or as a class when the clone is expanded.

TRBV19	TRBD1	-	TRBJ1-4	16	TGTGCCAGTAGTCGAGATGCGGGACAGATTAATGAAAAACTGTTTTTT	CASSRDAGQINEKLFF
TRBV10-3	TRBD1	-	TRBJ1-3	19	TGTGCCATCAGGGGAGGACAGGGGGGATCGAATCGCTCTGGAAACACCATATATTTT	CAIRGGQGGSNRSGNTIYF
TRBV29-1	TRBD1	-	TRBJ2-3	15	TGCAGCGTTGGATCCGGGACAGGGCAGGGAGATACGCAGTATTTT	CSVGSGTGQGDTQYF
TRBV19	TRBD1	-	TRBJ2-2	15	TGTGCCAGCCAATCAAGGACAGGGGGCACCGGGGAGCTGTTTTTT	CASQSRTGGTGELFF
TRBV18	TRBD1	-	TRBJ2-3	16	TGTGCCAGCTCACCAAGGGACAGGGGAAGCACAGATACGCAGTATTTT	CASSPRDRGSTDTQYF
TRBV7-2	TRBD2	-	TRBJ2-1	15	TGTGCCAGCAGCTTGAGCGGGGGGCCTGGCCGTGAGCAGTTCTTC	CASSLSGGPGREQFF
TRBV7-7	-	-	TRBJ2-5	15	TGTGCTAGCAGCTTAGCGCCCTATGACCAAGAGACCCAGTACTTC	CASSLAPYDQETQYF
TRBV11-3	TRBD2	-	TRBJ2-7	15	TGTGCCAGCAGTCGACTAGCCCAAAATATATACGAGCAGTACTTC	CASSRLAQNIYEQYF
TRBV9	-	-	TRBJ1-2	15	TGTGCCAGCAGCGTAGGTCAGGGCACTAACTATGGCTACACCTTC	CASSVGQGTNYGYTF
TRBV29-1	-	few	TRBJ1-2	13	TGCAGCGTCGGAGGGGCGGGCGGGTATGGCTACACCTTC	CSVGGAGGYGYTF
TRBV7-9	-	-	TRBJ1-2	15	TGTGCCAGCAGCTTAGCGGCGGCAGCCTTTTATGGCTACACCTTC	CASSLAAAAFYGYTF
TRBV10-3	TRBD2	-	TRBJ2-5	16	TGTGCCATCAGTGAGCACGGCCGGGGGGTTGGAGAGACCCAGTACTTC	CAISEHGRGVGETQYF
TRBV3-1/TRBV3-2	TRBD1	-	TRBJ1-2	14	TGTGCCAGCAGCCCCGAGGACAGGGACTATGGCTACACCTTC	CASSPEDRDYGYTF
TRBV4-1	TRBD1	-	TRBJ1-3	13	TGCGCCAGCAGCCTGGGACAGGGAAACACCATATATTTT	CASSLGQGNTIYF
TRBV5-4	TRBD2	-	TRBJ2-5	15	TGTGCCAGCAGCTCCCAGGGGACTAGCGGGGGGACCCAGTACTTC	CASSSQGTSGGTQYF